One and the same sample provided the 3 T cell receptor beta chains below, sequenced in a study of cytomegalovirus exposure and HLA in healthy donors. Primers: 60 Vbeta forward and 13 Jbeta reverse. The method was immunoSEQ multiplex PCR; TCRdb's version includes in-frame clones alone and lacks a portion of them. The top ten hold 5.5% to 7.5% of the sample, which has some 85,000 clones, around 81% seen once. The sequenced material came from PBMCs. These receptors were collected from a man younger than 35 in good health and CMV-seropositive.

In this sample, this clone is medium-sized. This sequence joins TRBV28 and TRBJ1-1; no clear D gene. The CDR3 has 12 amino acids. Germline assignment: CDR1 MDHEN and CDR2 SYDVKM. Trimming shortened V by 8 bases and J by 3 bases, and 10 bases separated the two germline ends. The CDR3 loop is CASGSIDTEAFF. The CDR3 DNA sequence: TGTGCCAGCGGTAGTATAGACACTGAAGCTTTCTTT.

This CDR3 reads CASRTPPGGGYTF. CDR3 nucleotide sequence: TGTGCCAGCAGGACTCCCCCAGGGGGGGGCTACACCTTC. V usage is TRBV27 and J usage is TRBJ1-2, with 7 bases matching TRBD1. CDR3 length equals 13 residues. Germline values: CDR1 MNHEY, CDR2 SMNVEV (reference sequence). V trimming: 6 bases; J trimming: 8 bases; junction bases outside the gene matches: 9.

The chain joins TRBV27 to TRBJ2-1; 7 nucleotides agree with TRBD2. V lost 1 base, J lost 10 bases, and 7 bases stayed unmatched. Germline loops: CDR1 MNHEY, CDR2 SMNVEV (reference sequence). The CDR3 runs to 14 residues. The CDR3 coding sequence is TGTGCCAGCAGTTTATGGGGGGGAGTGCAGGAGCAGTTCTTC. Residues: CASSLWGGVQEQFF.